This passage covers 22 T cell receptor beta chains from one sample sequenced in a study of T cells in Graves' hyperthyroidism and ophthalmopathy. Regions amplified from RNA transcripts were the TCR beta CDR3 regions. Initially, a first-round RT-PCR of the TCR CDR3 employed the HTBI primer set. MiXCR, run by TCRdb on the multiplex PCR reads, gives a single entry per CDR3 protein. The table includes a few hundred thousand distinct CDR3 sequences, roughly 15% detected once. The sample consisted of blood. These receptors were taken from a middle-aged woman with Graves' hyperthyroidism that later progressed to Graves' ophthalmopathy.

This clonotype was detected ten times or more. V and J are TRBV28 and TRBJ2-1; D unresolved. From germline, CDR1 is MDHEN and CDR2 SYDVKM. This CDR3 comprises 15 residues. Trimming removed 5 bases from V and 4 bases from J, with 15 bases in between. The CDR3 DNA reads TGTGCCAGCAGTCCGACATCCACCCTTTACAATGAGCAGTTCTTC. The encoded protein is CASSPTSTLYNEQFF.

This clonotype came up many times. The V and J genes are TRBV4-1 and TRBJ2-5, with 14 positions matching TRBD2. Germline trimming cut 3 bases from V and 5 bases from J; bases unmatched to any gene: 14. There are 19 residues in the CDR3. Per the germline V gene, CDR1 is MGHRA and CDR2 is YSYEKL. As DNA, the CDR3 is TGCGCCAGCAGCCATGAACCGGGACTAGCGGGAGAATTGTATGAGACCCAGTACTTC. This translates into CASSHEPGLAGELYETQYF.

The gene calls are TRBV11-2 and TRBJ2-1, with a tentative D call TRBD1 (6 bases). The CDR3 is 16 amino acids. The ends were cut back, 5 bases at V and 3 bases at J, with 17 bases in the middle. Germline V gene sequence: CDR1 SGHAT, CDR2 FQNNGV. The CDR3: CASSPPGHLFYNEQFF. In DNA, the CDR3 is TGTGCCAGCAGCCCGCCGGGACACCTTTTCTACAATGAGCAGTTCTTC.

There are many counts of this clonotype. J is TRBJ2-1 and V is TRBV19; TRBD1 matches at 11 bases. This CDR3 is built from 16 residues. Trimming took 5 bases from V and 9 from J; bases not matched to a gene: 12. Germline V lookup: CDR1 LNHDA, CDR2 SQIVND (reference sequence). The CDR3: CASSPPGTGGRGEQFF. CDR3 coding DNA: TGTGCCAGTAGTCCCCCAGGGACAGGGGGTAGAGGTGAGCAGTTCTTC.

This clonotype was counted many times. J is TRBJ2-1 and V is TRBV3-1; D possibly corresponds to TRBD1 (5 bases). The CDR3 has 15 amino acids. Germline lookup yields CDR1 LGHDT and CDR2 YNNKEL (reference sequence). V was trimmed by 1 base and J by 9 bases, leaving 16 bases between them. The chain's CDR3 is CASSQVTGRVGEQFF. As DNA, the CDR3 is TGTGCCAGCAGCCAAGTCACTGGCAGGGTGGGTGAGCAGTTCTTC.

This clonotype came up many times. A read error may account for a junction end that differs from germline. The J gene is TRBJ2-1, the V gene TRBV19, with TRBD2 identical over 9 bases. CDR1 LNHDA and CDR2 SQIVND come from the germline V gene (reference sequence). This CDR3 spans 15 amino acids. The CDR3 spells CAGSIAGGPWNEQFF. The CDR3 DNA is TGTGCCGGTAGTATTGCGGGAGGGCCTTGGAATGAGCAGTTCTTC.

At least ten counts were recorded for this clonotype. This may stem from a read error, because a much larger clone lies one nucleotide away. The chain links TRBV28 to TRBJ2-1, with a possible D match to TRBD2 (6 bases). The CDR3 is 16 amino acids. Germline CDR1 MDHEN, CDR2 SYDVKM. The CDR3 nucleotides read TGTGCCAGCAGTCCTATGGGACTGGGCACAAGGAATGAGCAGTCCTTC. Protein product: CASSPMGLGTRNEQSF.

This clonotype came up many times. The genes are TRBV28 and TRBJ2-1; 7 bases align to TRBD1. The germline V gene encodes CDR1 MDHEN and CDR2 SYDVKM. J lost 8 bases, V lost 4 bases, and 5 bases had no gene match. This CDR3 contains 13 residues. CDR3 in amino acids: CASSSLQGDEQFF. CDR3 bases: TGTGCCAGCAGTTCCCTTCAGGGGGATGAGCAGTTCTTC.

This clonotype occurred many times. The chain has TRBV6-2 or TRBV6-3 and TRBJ1-4, with D possibly matching TRBD1 (6 bases). V lost 1 base and J 7 bases, leaving 13 bases between the germline ends. This CDR3 contains 15 residues. Germline lookup yields CDR1 MNHEY and CDR2 SVGEGT. Here the CDR3 DNA reads TGTGCCAGCAGTTACTACACAGGGAAGACTGAAAAACTGTTTTTT. The encoded protein is CASSYYTGKTEKLFF.

In the case of this clonotype: At one of its ends the junction is not consistent with the germline gene, which may arise from a read error. The chain combines TRBV7-7 with TRBJ2-6, with D uncertain. CDR1 is SSHAT, CDR2 FNYEAQ, per germline (reference sequence). CDR3 length: 15 residues. The CDR3 nucleotides are TGTGCTAGCAGTCATGCTAGTTCTGGGGCCAACGTCCTGACTTTC. Its protein is CASSHASSGANVLTF. The full variable domain, completed using reference TRBV7-7 and TRBJ2-6, is GAGVSQSPRYKVTKRGQDVTLRCDPISSHATLYWYQQALGQGPEFLTYFNYEAQPDKSGLPSDRFSAERPEGSISTLTIQRTEQRDSAMYRCASSHASSGANVLTFGAGSRLTVL.

This clonotype appeared many times. The genes are TRBV12-3 or TRBV12-4 and TRBJ1-1; maybe TRBD1 (6 bases). The CDR3 sequence is 13 residues long. Trimming took 6 bases from V and 12 from J, leaving 20 bases between them. The CDR3 sequence is CASRTRGRERTFF. CDR3 DNA: TGTGCCAGCAGGACAAGGGGGAGGGAGCGAACTTTCTTT.

This clonotype occurred a few times. The chain couples TRBV20-1 to TRBJ1-1, with D uncertain. V gave up 4 bases and J gave up 3 bases, with 6 bases separating them. This CDR3 contains 11 residues. The germline gives CDR1 DFQATT, CDR2 SNEGSKA (reference sequence). CDR3 DNA sequence: TGCAGTGCTACCAGCCACACTGAAGCTTTCTTT. Its translation: CSATSHTEAFF.

This clonotype was observed at least ten times. The chain carries TRBV14 and TRBJ2-1; TRBD1 aligns across 9 bases. The germline gives CDR1 SGHDN, CDR2 FVKESK. CDR3 length: 16 amino acids. Germline trimming cut 4 bases from V and 6 bases from J; bases unmatched to any gene: 10. The CDR3 region is CASSLGQGRYSNEQFF. CDR3 nucleotide sequence: TGTGCCAGCAGCCTGGGACAGGGAAGGTACAGCAATGAGCAGTTCTTC.

This chain links TRBV5-4 with TRBJ1-4; 10 nucleotides line up with TRBD1. Per germline, CDR1 SGHNT and CDR2 YYREEE (reference sequence). The CDR3 length is 16 residues. V lost 0 bases and J lost 8; bases outside the gene matches: 7. DNA for the CDR3: TGTGCCAGCAGCTTGGGGGGACAGGGGTCAAACGAAAAACTGTTTTTT. Translation: CASSLGGQGSNEKLFF. The full variable domain, its missing parts supplied by reference TRBV5-4 and TRBJ1-4, is ETGVTQSPTHLIKTRGQQVTLRCSSQSGHNTVSWYQQALGQGPQFIFQYYREEENGRGNFPPRFSGLQFPNYSSELNVNALELDDSALYLCASSLGGQGSNEKLFFGSGTQLSVL.

The CDR3 region has the DNA TGTGCCAGCGGCAAGGCCTCCTACGAGCAGTACTTC. Residues: CASGKASYEQYF. The chain has TRBV2 and TRBJ2-7; no reliable D call. V was pared by 8 bases and J by 0 bases, with 8 bases between. The CDR3 sequence is 12 residues long. Germline assignment: CDR1 SNHLY and CDR2 FYNNEI.

This clonotype was counted a few times. This chain joins TRBV20-1 and TRBJ1-1; 8 bases map to TRBD1. The CDR3 sequence is 14 residues long. Trimming at V came to 0 bases and at J to 5 bases, leaving 5 bases not matched to a gene. In germline, CDR1 is DFQATT, CDR2 SNEGSKA (reference sequence). CDR3 bases: TGCAGTGCTAGAGACCGGACAGGGAGTACTGAAGCTTTCTTT. Translation: CSARDRTGSTEAFF.

Note on this clonotype: Possible read error: a much larger clone is one base away. The chain is built from TRBV12-3 or TRBV12-4 and TRBJ2-3, with 9 bases that match TRBD2. The CDR3 sequence is 16 residues long. With 5 bases clipped from V and 1 base from J, the junction kept 7 bases outside the gene matches. CDR3 amino acids: CASSPRTSEGTDTQYF. The CDR3 DNA reads as TGTGCCAGCAGTCCCCGGACTAGCGAGGGCACAGATACGCAGTATTTT.

V is TRBV20-1 and J is TRBJ1-2; D remains ambiguous. Trimming removed 1 base from V and 8 bases from J, with 11 bases in between. CDR3 length: 12 residues. Looked up from germline, CDR1 is DFQATT and CDR2 is SNEGSKA (reference sequence). The CDR3 region is CSARGSEGGYTF. Written as DNA, the CDR3 is TGCAGTGCTAGAGGGTCGGAAGGGGGCTACACCTTC.

This clonotype showed up many times. V gene TRBV9 combines with J gene TRBJ2-7; D is perhaps TRBD1 (6 bases). Looked up from germline, CDR1 is SGDLS and CDR2 is YYNGEE. The CDR3 sequence is 15 residues long. Trimming took 7 bases from V and 4 from J, leaving 21 bases between them. This CDR3 reads CASSPRQGRMYEQYF. CDR3 sequence (DNA): TGTGCCAGCTCCCCCCGCCAGGGGCGCATGTACGAGCAGTACTTC.

This clonotype was recorded at least ten times. The chain joins TRBV29-1 to TRBJ2-1; D is perhaps TRBD1 (6 bases). Trimming removed 4 bases at V and 6 bases at J, with 10 bases between. The germline V gene encodes CDR1 SQVTM and CDR2 ANQGSEA. This CDR3 is built from 12 residues. For the CDR3, the DNA is TGCAGCGTTGTGGGGACACTCAATGAGCAGTTCTTC. It specifies CSVVGTLNEQFF.

As for this clonotype: Since a much larger clone is just one base distant, this may be a read error. The genes are TRBV5-1 and TRBJ1-3; D ambiguous. Germline CDR1 and CDR2: SGHRS and YFSETQ. V lost 4 bases and J 4 bases, leaving 18 bases between the germline ends. The CDR3 is made up of 16 amino acids. The CDR3 loop reads CASSLSGLRVGNTIYF. The CDR3 DNA reads as TGCGCCAGCAGCCTTTCCGGGCTCAGAGTCGGAAACACCATATATTTT.

Many counts were recorded for this clonotype. The V and J genes are TRBV14 and TRBJ1-4; the D gene is possibly TRBD1 (6 bases). The CDR3 contains 18 residues. Trimming stripped 4 bases from V and 4 bases from J, with 22 bases between. CDR1 and CDR2 from the germline V gene are SGHDN and FVKESK. In DNA, the CDR3 is TGTGCCAGCAGCCGCTCCCCCCATTCGACAGGCCGTAATGAAAAACTGTTTTTT. Amino acid sequence: CASSRSPHSTGRNEKLFF.